This is a list of T cell receptor beta chains from one sample in a study of MAIT cells during Salmonella Paratyphi A infection. Via MiXCR, TCRdb re-called the 5' RACE reads, giving one row per CDR3 protein. Among more than 800 distinct CDR3 sequences, about 25% were seen once, and the ten largest hold roughly 63%. The specimen comprised MAIT cells from blood, sampled at the first sampling point of the challenge study. Receptors originate from a person aged 18 to 75 who was deliberately infected with Salmonella Paratyphi A in a paratyphoid fever challenge study. Each CDR3 is given with its conserved first and last residue. The D gene is left open where the match is weak. Clone sizes are given selectively: once, few, many, or a class where the clone is expanded.

>TRBJ1-5|TRBV20-1|NA|TRBD1|17
CSAPLEGALCSNQPQHF
TGCAGTGCTCCCTTAGAGGGGGCACTGTGTAGCAATCAGCCCCAGCATTTT
>TRBJ2-7|TRBV20-1|few|TRBD2|15
CSARGPREGLYEQYF
TGCAGTGCTAGGGGGCCGCGGGAGGGATTGTACGAGCAGTACTTC
>TRBJ1-5|TRBV20-1|NA|NA|13
CSARDTENQPQHF
TGCAGTGCTAGAGACACAGAGAATCAGCCCCAGCATTTT
>TRBJ2-3|TRBV6-2/TRBV6-3|NA|NA|15
CASSYAASEVDTQYF
TGTGCCAGCAGTTACGCGGCTTCCGAGGTGGATACGCAGTATTTT
>TRBJ2-3|TRBV4-2|medium-sized|TRBD1|16
CASSQEATGGPDTQYF
TGTGCCAGCAGCCAAGAGGCGACAGGGGGCCCAGATACGCAGTATTTT
>TRBJ2-7|TRBV24-1|NA|NA|13
CATSDLGAYEQYF
TGTGCCACCAGTGATTTGGGCGCCTACGAGCAGTACTTC
>TRBJ2-7|TRBV5-1|NA|NA|15
CASTPGGGRSGEQYF
TGCGCCAGCACGCCGGGTGGGGGGCGCAGCGGCGAGCAGTACTTC
>TRBJ2-2|TRBV4-2|NA|NA|15
CASSQGPEGIGELFF
TGTGCCAGCAGCCAAGGACCGGAGGGAATCGGGGAGCTGTTTTTT
>TRBJ1-5|TRBV29-1|large|NA|10
CSVEDQPQHF
TGCAGCGTTGAAGATCAGCCCCAGCATTTT
>TRBJ2-1|TRBV6-2/TRBV6-3|NA|NA|13
CATSTGADNEQFF
TGTGCCACCAGCACGGGGGCAGACAATGAGCAGTTCTTC
>TRBJ2-3|TRBV6-4|medium-sized|TRBD2|15
CASSDSSGGADTQYF
TGTGCCAGCAGTGACTCGAGCGGGGGGGCAGATACGCAGTATTTT
>TRBJ1-2|TRBV5-5|few|NA|15
CASSLARLANYGYTF
TGTGCCAGCAGCTTGGCCCGATTAGCTAACTATGGCTACACCTTC
>TRBJ2-3|TRBV6-4|NA|TRBD2|15
CASSVASGGTDTQYF
TGTGCCAGCAGTGTAGCTAGCGGGGGCACAGATACGCAGTATTTT
>TRBJ2-1|TRBV6-1|few|NA|13
CASSLDCHNEQFF
TGTGCCAGCAGTCTAGACTGCCACAATGAGCAGTTCTTC
>TRBJ2-1|TRBV25-1|once|NA|14
CASGTEREVDEQFF
TGTGCCAGTGGGACAGAACGGGAGGTCGATGAGCAGTTCTTC
>TRBJ2-3|TRBV4-3|medium-sized|TRBD2|15
CASSLAGGPTDTQYF
TGCGCCAGCAGCTTAGCGGGGGGGCCGACAGATACGCAGTATTTT
>TRBJ2-3|TRBV4-2|NA|TRBD1|16
CASSQDRTGGADTQYF
TGTGCCAGCAGCCAAGATCGGACAGGGGGCGCAGATACGCAGTATTTT
>TRBJ2-3|TRBV4-2|large|NA|15
CASSQGLAAADTQYF
TGTGCCAGCAGCCAAGGCTTAGCGGCGGCAGATACGCAGTATTTT
>TRBJ2-6|TRBV4-3|medium-sized|NA|16
CASSQEGNSGANVLTF
TGCGCCAGCAGCCAAGAGGGCAACTCTGGGGCCAACGTCCTGACTTTC
>TRBJ2-1|TRBV4-2|hyperexpanded|TRBD2|18
CASSRETSGGSPYNEQFF
TGTGCCAGCAGCCGGGAGACTAGCGGGGGGTCCCCCTACAATGAGCAGTTCTTC
>TRBJ2-5|TRBV12-3/TRBV12-4|NA|TRBD2|14
CASSLSGGKETQYF
TGTGCCAGCAGTTTATCCGGGGGGAAAGAGACCCAGTACTTC
>TRBJ2-6|TRBV4-3|few|NA|16
CERSPEISSGANVLTF
TGCGAAAGAAGCCCCGAGATTAGCTCTGGGGCCAACGTCCTGACTTTC
>TRBJ2-7|TRBV20-1|few|TRBD1|19
CSAHGQDPSLLSHPYEQYF
TGCAGTGCCCACGGACAGGACCCTAGTTTACTCTCACACCCCTACGAGCAGTACTTC
>TRBJ2-7|TRBV20-1|NA|NA|12
CSARGSDYEQYF
TGCAGTGCTAGAGGTAGCGACTACGAGCAGTACTTC
>TRBJ2-6|TRBV6-5|NA|NA|15
CASSSGFSGANVLTF
TGTGCCAGCAGTTCTGGGTTCTCTGGGGCCAACGTCCTGACTTTC
>TRBJ2-5|TRBV20-1|medium-sized|TRBD2|14
CSARAPGGLETQYF
TGCAGTGCTAGAGCCCCGGGGGGGCTTGAGACCCAGTACTTC
>TRBJ2-6|TRBV6-5|medium-sized|NA|17
CASSYSDTSSGANVLTF
TGTGCCAGCAGTTATTCGGACACCTCCTCTGGGGCCAACGTCCTGACTTTC
>TRBJ2-1|TRBV5-5|NA|TRBD1|15
CASSFTGGVMGEQFF
TGTGCCAGCAGCTTCACAGGGGGCGTGATGGGTGAGCAGTTCTTC
>TRBJ2-2|TRBV28|few|NA|14
CASKDGSESGELFF
TGTGCCAGCAAGGACGGGAGTGAGTCCGGGGAGCTGTTTTTT
>TRBJ2-1|TRBV6-5|few|TRBD2|14
CASSASSGYNEQFF
TGTGCCAGCAGTGCCTCTAGCGGCTACAATGAGCAGTTCTTC
>TRBJ2-5|TRBV7-2|NA|NA|13
CASRFTGRETQYF
TGTGCCAGCCGATTTACAGGGAGAGAGACCCAGTACTTC
>TRBJ2-2|TRBV20-1|medium-sized|TRBD1|16
CSASDPGTGDSGELFF
TGCAGTGCTAGTGACCCCGGGACAGGGGATTCCGGGGAGCTGTTTTTT
>TRBJ2-3|TRBV4-2|hyperexpanded|TRBD2|17
CASSQVGGTAGGDTQYF
TGTGCCAGCAGCCAAGTGGGGGGGACCGCGGGTGGTGATACGCAGTATTTT
>TRBJ2-1|TRBV6-2/TRBV6-3|few|NA|13
CASSQSSYNEQFF
TGTGCCAGCAGCCAAAGCTCCTACAATGAGCAGTTCTTC
>TRBJ1-5|TRBV20-1|few|NA|13
CSARDRESQPQHF
TGCAGTGCTAGAGACAGGGAAAGTCAGCCCCAGCATTTT
>TRBJ2-1|TRBV28|medium-sized|NA|10
CASTRESTFF
TGTGCCAGCACCCGGGAAAGTACGTTCTTC
>TRBJ2-6|TRBV6-2/TRBV6-3|NA|NA|15
CASSYRDSGANVLTF
TGTGCCAGCAGTTACAGAGACTCTGGGGCCAACGTCCTGACTTTC
>TRBJ1-5|TRBV6-5|medium-sized|TRBD1|18
CASSYSGTGAAVTQPQHF
TGTGCCAGCAGTTACTCGGGGACAGGGGCCGCGGTAACTCAGCCCCAGCATTTT